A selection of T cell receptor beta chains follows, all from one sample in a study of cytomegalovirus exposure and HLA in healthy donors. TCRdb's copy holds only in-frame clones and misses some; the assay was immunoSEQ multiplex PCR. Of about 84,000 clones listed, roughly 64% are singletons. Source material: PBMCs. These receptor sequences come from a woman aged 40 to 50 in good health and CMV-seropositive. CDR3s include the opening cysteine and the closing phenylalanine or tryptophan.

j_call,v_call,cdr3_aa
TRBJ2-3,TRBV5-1,CASSLAGGGTDTQYF
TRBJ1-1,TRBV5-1,CASSRQGQNTEAFF
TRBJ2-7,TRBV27,CASSSEPRDRGYEQYF
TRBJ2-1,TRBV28,CASSSMVAGGPENEQFF
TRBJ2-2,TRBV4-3,CASSQGPTGGTGELFF
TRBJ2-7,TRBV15,CATSRVVGGAEQYF
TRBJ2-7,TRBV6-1,CASRAGGRSYEQYF
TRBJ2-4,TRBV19,CASNPGQGNIQYF
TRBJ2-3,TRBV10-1,CASSALAGATDTQYF
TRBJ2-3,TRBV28,CASSPLQREGPDTQYF
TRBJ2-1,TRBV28,CASSLLTIRQGVDNEQFF
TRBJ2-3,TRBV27,CASSLAGTDTQYF
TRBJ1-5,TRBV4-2,CASSPGRDNQPQHF
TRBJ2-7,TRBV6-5,CASSYDRIPLGEQYF
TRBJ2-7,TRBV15,CATSRIRLAGDLYEQYF
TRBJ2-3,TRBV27,CASSPYTSQDTQYF
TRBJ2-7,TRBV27,CASSRTGSYEQYF
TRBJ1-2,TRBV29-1,CSVDRGNYGYTF
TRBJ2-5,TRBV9,CASSPAVVPQETQYF
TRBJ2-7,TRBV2,CASRGGRALDYEQYF
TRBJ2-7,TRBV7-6,CASSSNRDRAHEQYF
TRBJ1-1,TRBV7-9,CASSFGGDTEAFF
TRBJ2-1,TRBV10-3,CAMGQENEQFF
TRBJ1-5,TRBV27,CASSPRSVGNQPQHF
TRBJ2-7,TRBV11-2,CASSLLAGPYEQYF
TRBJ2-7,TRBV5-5,CASSPGTGGYEQYF
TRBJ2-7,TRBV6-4,CASSDAPGVPYEQYF
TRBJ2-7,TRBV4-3,CASSQVGLAGTSYEQYF
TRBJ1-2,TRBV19,CASSIEMTSNYGYTF
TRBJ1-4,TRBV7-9,CASSFMTGGNEKLFF
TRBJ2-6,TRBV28,CASSLSRGAGANVLTF
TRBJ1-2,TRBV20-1,CSASISYGYTF
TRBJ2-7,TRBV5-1,CASSLRGLESYEQYF
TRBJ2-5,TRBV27,CASSLTRLGGETQYF
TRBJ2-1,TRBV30,CAWSVGSGGDNEQFF